Below are 30 T cell receptor beta chains sequenced from a single sample in a study of T cell responses to AZD1222 COVID-19 vaccine. The assay was immunoSEQ multiplex PCR, and TCRdb's table has in-frame clones only and misses some. The table lists about 120,000 clones, less than 90% of them singletons. This specimen consisted of peripheral blood, obtained on day 0 of AZD1222 vaccination. The receptors were gathered from an adult in good health.

The sample holds a few counts of this clone. The rearrangement links TRBV7-2 to TRBJ2-2; D is undetermined. The CDR3 is 16 amino acids. V lost 1 base, J lost 3 bases, and 12 bases lay in between. The V gene's germline CDR1 is SGHTA and CDR2 FQGNSA. The CDR3 protein is CASSLVSGLDTGELFF. The CDR3, as DNA: TGTGCCAGCAGCTTAGTGTCTGGGTTGGACACCGGGGAGCTGTTTTTT.

The CDR3 bases are TGTGCCAGCAGCTTAGCGAAGAACCCAACCTACGAGCAGTACTTC. Its translation: CASSLAKNPTYEQYF. This chain uses TRBV7-2 with TRBJ2-7; D not certain. V shed 0 bases and J shed 2 bases, with 11 bases lying between them. CDR1 is SGHTA and CDR2 is FQGNSA in the germline V gene. This CDR3 has 15 residues.

The chain couples TRBV7-9 to TRBJ2-1; 7 bases line up with TRBD1. The CDR3 extends over 15 amino acids. The ends lost 3 bases at V and 4 bases at J; junction bases unmatched: 6. The V gene's germline CDR1 is SEHNR and CDR2 FQNEAQ (reference sequence). In nucleotides, the CDR3 is TGTGCCAGCAGCTTCTCCGGGACAGAATACAATGAGCAGTTCTTC. Protein: CASSFSGTEYNEQFF.

The chain couples TRBV4-2 to TRBJ2-3; 7 positions agree with TRBD2. After removal of 0 bases from V and 0 bases from J, the junction contained 15 bases not matched to a gene. From germline, CDR1 is LGHNA and CDR2 YNFKEQ. This CDR3 spans 20 amino acids. The CDR3 spells CASSQDLRVAGSSSTDTQYF. The CDR3 DNA reads TGTGCCAGCAGCCAAGATCTCAGGGTAGCGGGTTCGTCTAGCACAGATACGCAGTATTTT.

The chain links TRBV28 to TRBJ2-5; 7 nucleotides match TRBD2. This CDR3 is 15 amino acids long. Germline lookup yields CDR1 MDHEN and CDR2 SYDVKM. The trim removed 5 bases at V and 4 bases at J, leaving 10 bases unmatched. CDR3 bases: TGTGCCAGCAGTACCCCCGGGCTAGCGGTAGAGACCCAGTACTTC. It codes for CASSTPGLAVETQYF. Together with reference TRBV28 and TRBJ2-5, the CDR3 gives the full variable domain: DVKVTQSSRYLVKRTGEKVFLECVQDMDHENMFWYRQDPGLGLRLIYFSYDVKMKEKGDIPEGYSVSREKKERFSLILESASTNQTSMYLCASSTPGLAVETQYFGPGTRLLVL.

The CDR3 region is CASSYNGGYQPQHF. The CDR3 bases are TGTGCCAGCAGTTACAATGGGGGATACCAGCCCCAGCATTTT. This chain joins TRBV6-2 or TRBV6-3 and TRBJ1-5, with TRBD1 as a possible D gene (5 bases). The CDR3 totals 14 residues. Trimming shortened V by 2 bases and J by 7 bases, and 12 bases separated the two germline ends. Germline V gene data show CDR1 as MNHEY and CDR2 as SVGEGT.

The genes are TRBV9 and TRBJ1-5; 7 bases are a match to TRBD1. Per the germline V gene, CDR1 is SGDLS and CDR2 is YYNGEE. CDR3 size: 14 residues. V lost 3 bases to trimming and J lost 6 bases; unmatched junction nucleotides: 6. As DNA, the CDR3 is TGTGCCAGCAGCGCCACAGGGGCTAGTCAGCCCCAGCATTTT. Its protein is CASSATGASQPQHF.

The chain links TRBV5-1 to TRBJ2-1, with 10 bases matching TRBD1. The J segment lost 4 bases and the V segment lost 4 bases, leaving 8 bases of the junction unmatched. From germline, CDR1 is SGHRS and CDR2 YFSETQ. There are 16 residues in the CDR3. The CDR3 DNA reads TGCGCCAGCAGCCCACCGGGACAGGGGCGTTACAATGAGCAGTTCTTC. Translated: CASSPPGQGRYNEQFF.

The sample holds one count of this clone. As DNA, the CDR3 is TGTGCCAGTATGGGCGGGGACCGCCGGAGTTTTGGCTACACCTTC. Translated: CASMGGDRRSFGYTF. The rearrangement joins TRBV19 to TRBJ1-2, with D perhaps matching TRBD1 (5 bases). V was pared by 7 bases and J by 7 bases, with 22 bases between. The CDR3 has 15 residues. The V gene's germline CDR1 is LNHDA and CDR2 SQIVND (reference sequence).

The chain employs TRBV28 and TRBJ2-2; perhaps TRBD2 as D (5 bases). The ends were cut back, 2 bases at V and 5 bases at J, with 12 bases in the middle. The germline V gene encodes CDR1 MDHEN and CDR2 SYDVKM. There are 15 residues in the CDR3. CDR3 sequence reads: CASSLGLGRTGELFF. The CDR3 DNA is TGTGCCAGCAGTTTAGGACTCGGCAGGACCGGGGAGCTGTTTTTT.

The chain employs TRBV6-1 and TRBJ1-5, with a possible D match to TRBD1 (6 bases). Germline values: CDR1 MNHNS, CDR2 SASEGT. Trimming pared 2 bases from V and 0 bases from J, leaving 11 bases between. CDR3 size: 16 residues. The CDR3 region is CASSERGQHSNQPQHF. In nucleotides, the CDR3 is TGTGCCAGCAGTGAAAGAGGACAGCATAGCAATCAGCCCCAGCATTTT.

This chain links TRBV7-2 with TRBJ1-6; tentatively, D is TRBD1 (6 bases). The CDR3 runs to 16 residues. Germline CDR1 SGHTA, CDR2 FQGNSA. Trimming took 1 base from V and 6 from J, leaving 13 bases between them. DNA for the CDR3: TGTGCCAGCAGCTTAGTGGGGGGCTGGGTTAATTCACCCCTCCACTTT. This gives the protein CASSLVGGWVNSPLHF.

The CDR3 spells CASSFRGRKNAAFF. The CDR3 bases are TGTGCCAGCAGCTTCAGGGGGCGCAAAAATGCAGCTTTCTTT. V is TRBV14 and J is TRBJ1-1; 8 bases fit TRBD1. The CDR3 is made up of 14 amino acids. Germline-derived CDR1 and CDR2 are SGHDN and FVKESK. Trimming at V came to 5 bases and at J to 10 bases, leaving 12 bases not matched to a gene.

This chain connects TRBV11-3 to TRBJ2-2; weak D call: TRBD1 (6 bases). Trimming pared 6 bases from V and 1 base from J, leaving 12 bases between. Germline V gene sequence: CDR1 SGHNT, CDR2 YENEEA. There are 15 residues in the CDR3. The CDR3 bases are TGTGCCAGCAGTAGGACAGCTTTGAACACCGGGGAGCTGTTTTTT. Encoded protein: CASSRTALNTGELFF.

This chain joins TRBV14 and TRBJ2-1; D is unresolved. The CDR3 spans 14 residues. Trimming took off 0 bases at V and 5 bases at J, with 8 bases between the two ends. CDR1 SGHDN and CDR2 FVKESK come from the germline V gene. CDR3 sequence reads: CASSQEWANNEQFF. In DNA form, the CDR3 reads TGTGCCAGCAGCCAAGAGTGGGCGAACAATGAGCAGTTCTTC.

V gene TRBV6-4 combines with J gene TRBJ2-1; 10 nucleotides match TRBD2. J lost 8 bases, V lost 6 bases, and 4 bases had no gene match. CDR1 and CDR2 (germline): MRHNA, SNTAGT. The CDR3 is 13 residues long. Written as DNA, the CDR3 is TGTGCCAGCAGCGCCGGGACTAGCGATGAGCAGTTCTTC. It encodes CASSAGTSDEQFF.

The chain combines TRBV7-9 with TRBJ2-4; 11 nucleotides match TRBD1. J gave up 8 bases and V 5 bases, and 8 bases lay outside the gene matches. CDR3 size: 15 residues. Germline CDR1 is SEHNR and CDR2 is FQNEAQ (reference sequence). CDR3 nucleotide sequence: TGTGCCAGCAGCCCCGGGACAGGGGGTAGGGACATTCAGTACTTC. Its protein is CASSPGTGGRDIQYF.

V and J are TRBV27 and TRBJ2-6; a possible D gene is TRBD2 (6 bases). From germline, CDR1 is MNHEY and CDR2 SMNVEV (reference sequence). V dropped 9 bases and J dropped 1 base, with 10 bases sitting between them. CDR3 size: 14 residues. This CDR3 reads CASHRGSGANVLTF. The CDR3 DNA reads as TGTGCCAGTCATCGGGGGTCTGGGGCCAACGTCCTGACTTTC.

The chain couples TRBV19 to TRBJ1-5; D call uncertain. The germline gives CDR1 LNHDA, CDR2 SQIVND (reference sequence). Trimming removed 2 bases at V and 0 bases at J, with 5 bases between. The CDR3 is 14 amino acids. The CDR3 is CASSIRYSNQPQHF. DNA for the CDR3: TGTGCCAGTAGTATACGGTATAGCAATCAGCCCCAGCATTTT. The whole variable domain, filled in from reference TRBV19 and TRBJ1-5, reads DGGITQSPKYLFRKEGQNVTLSCEQNLNHDAMYWYRQDPGQGLRLIYYSQIVNDFQKGDIAEGYSVSREKKESFPLTVTSAQKNPTAFYLCASSIRYSNQPQHFGDGTRLSIL.

The chain couples TRBV13 to TRBJ2-1; 12 nucleotides line up with TRBD2. Germline values: CDR1 PRHDT, CDR2 FYEKMQ (reference sequence). V lost 6 bases, J lost 6 bases, and 6 bases stayed unmatched. The CDR3 is 15 residues long. In DNA form, the CDR3 reads TGTGCCAGCAGACTAACTAGCGGGAGGACCAATGAGCAGTTCTTC. Protein sequence: CASRLTSGRTNEQFF.

This clone showed up just once. The rearrangement joins TRBV30 to TRBJ2-3; possible D gene TRBD2, 5 bases. The V end lost 1 base, the J end lost 7 bases, and 15 bases lay between the germline ends. This CDR3 has 14 residues. Per the germline V gene, CDR1 is GTSNPN and CDR2 is SVGIG (reference sequence). The CDR3 reads CAWSAVTPGNTQYF. The CDR3 nucleotides are TGTGCCTGGAGTGCTGTGACCCCGGGAAATACGCAGTATTTT.

The chain recombines TRBV10-3 with TRBJ1-5; D gene unclear. Germline lookup yields CDR1 ENHRY and CDR2 SYGVKD. CDR3 length: 14 residues. The V and J ends lost 11 bases and 4 bases respectively, with 18 bases between them. The CDR3 DNA follows: TGTGCCTCCGGTTCCGGGGTAGGGAATCAGCCCCAGCATTTT. Residues: CASGSGVGNQPQHF.

The V and J genes are TRBV5-1 and TRBJ1-1, with 8 bases aligning to TRBD1. J was trimmed by 5 bases and V by 4 bases; bases with no gene match: 10. Germline V CDR1 and CDR2: SGHRS, YFSETQ. The CDR3 runs to 15 residues. This chain's CDR3 is CASSPGQGGKTEAFF. CDR3 DNA sequence: TGCGCCAGCAGCCCAGGACAGGGAGGGAAAACTGAAGCTTTCTTT.

The V call is TRBV5-1, the J call TRBJ2-3; a possible D gene is TRBD2 (6 bases). The CDR3 loop spans 14 amino acids. V shed 1 base and J shed 5 bases, with 11 bases lying between them. Germline assignment: CDR1 SGHRS and CDR2 YFSETQ. CDR3 amino acids: CASSLRQGGDTQYF. The CDR3 DNA follows: TGCGCCAGCAGCTTGAGGCAGGGAGGAGATACGCAGTATTTT.

The CDR3 loop is CASSSVTLGVQFF. DNA of the CDR3: TGTGCCAGCAGTTCCGTCACACTGGGGGTGCAGTTCTTC. The V gene is TRBV6-2 or TRBV6-3, the J gene TRBJ2-1, with D possibly being TRBD1 or TRBD2 (5 bases each). V was clipped by 4 bases and J by 12 bases, with 16 bases between them. The CDR3 is 13 amino acids. Germline V gene sequence: CDR1 MNHEY, CDR2 SVGEGT.

The rearrangement uses TRBV2 and TRBJ1-2; weak D call: TRBD1 (5 bases). The CDR3 consists of 14 residues. V was pared by 3 bases and J by 4 bases, with 12 bases between. Per germline, CDR1 SNHLY and CDR2 FYNNEI. CDR3 residues: CASSEEGPVYGYTF. The CDR3 bases are TGTGCCAGCAGTGAGGAGGGGCCAGTCTATGGCTACACCTTC. The full variable domain, completed using reference TRBV2 and TRBJ1-2, is EPEVTQTPSHQVTQMGQEVILRCVPISNHLYFYWYRQILGQKVEFLVSFYNNEISEKSEIFDDQFSVERPDGSNFTLKIRSTKLEDSAMYFCASSEEGPVYGYTFGSGTRLTVV.

This chain links TRBV7-6 with TRBJ2-7, with TRBD2 as a possible D gene (6 bases). Germline assignment: CDR1 SGHVS and CDR2 FNYEAQ. The CDR3 is 15 amino acids. V was pared by 5 bases and J by 3 bases, with 17 bases between. Here the CDR3 DNA reads TGTGCCAGCAGCCAAGGAGCGGGCCAAAGCTACGAGCAGTACTTC. This codes for CASSQGAGQSYEQYF.

V is TRBV28 and J is TRBJ2-5; D not resolved. The CDR3 sequence is 16 residues long. Per germline, CDR1 MDHEN and CDR2 SYDVKM. The V gene lost 3 bases and the J gene lost 0 bases, with 14 bases spanning the gap. The CDR3 DNA reads TGTGCCAGCAGTTTGAGTAGCCGACTGTACCAAGAGACCCAGTACTTC. This translates into CASSLSSRLYQETQYF.

J is TRBJ1-5 and V is TRBV21-1; the table's D call of TRBD1 was not tested on the DNA. TRBV21-1 is annotated as a pseudogene. There are 16 residues in the CDR3. The CDR3 reads CASSKDQGQLNQPQHF. CDR3 nucleotides: TGTGCCAGCAGCAAAGATCAGGGACAGCTCAATCAGCCCCAGCATTTT.

This chain uses TRBV6-4 with TRBJ1-5; perhaps TRBD1 as D (5 bases). Germline lookup yields CDR1 MRHNA and CDR2 SNTAGT. Trimming pared 10 bases from V and 5 bases from J, leaving 15 bases between. The length of the CDR3 is 13 residues. CDR3 in amino acids: CAIQARSDQPQHF. The CDR3 DNA sequence: TGTGCCATACAGGCCCGATCTGATCAGCCCCAGCATTTT.